The TCR beta chain described here comes from a study of blood T cell repertoires in COVID-19. On the study more broadly: The United States, Italy and Spain supplied acute and convalescent COVID-19 samples. Nucleic acid was either cDNA or gDNA, and it came from T cells, B-cell-depleted T cells, or PBMCs.

The CDR3 has 14 amino acids. The trim removed 6 bases at V and 2 bases at J, leaving 5 bases unmatched. CDR1 and CDR2 from the germline V gene are MNHEY and SMNVEV (reference sequence). Method: immunoSEQ multiplex PCR; TCRdb's copy keeps in-frame clones and lacks some. Of about 71,000 clones detected, 65% to 90% appear once; the ten largest clones hold 6.9%. The specimen sequenced was peripheral blood. This rearrangement joins TRBV27 to TRBJ1-2; 8 positions match TRBD1. This TCR was recovered from a man younger than 45 with COVID-19, enrolled during active disease. CDR3 in DNA: TGTGCCAGCAGCTCCGGACAGGGAAACTATGGCTACACCTTC. It encodes CASSSGQGNYGYTF.